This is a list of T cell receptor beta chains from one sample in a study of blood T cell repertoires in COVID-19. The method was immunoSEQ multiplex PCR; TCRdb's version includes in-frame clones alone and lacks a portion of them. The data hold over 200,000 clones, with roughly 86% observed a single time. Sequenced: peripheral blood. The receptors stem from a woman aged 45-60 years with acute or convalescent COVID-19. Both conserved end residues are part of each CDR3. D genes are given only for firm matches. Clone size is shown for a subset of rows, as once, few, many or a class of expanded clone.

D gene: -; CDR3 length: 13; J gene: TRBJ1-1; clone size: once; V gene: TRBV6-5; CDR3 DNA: TGTGCCAGCAGGGGGGGGGTGAACACTGAAGCTTTCTTT; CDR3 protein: CASRGGVNTEAFF
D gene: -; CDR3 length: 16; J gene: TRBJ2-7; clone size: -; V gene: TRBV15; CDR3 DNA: TGTGCCACCAGCACCCTGCGGCAGGGGCCACCCTACGAGCAGTACTTC; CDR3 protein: CATSTLRQGPPYEQYF
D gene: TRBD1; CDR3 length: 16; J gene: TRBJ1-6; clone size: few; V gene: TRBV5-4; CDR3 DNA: TGTGCCAGCAGCTCGAGCGGGACAGGGAACAATTCACCCCTCCACTTT; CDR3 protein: CASSSSGTGNNSPLHF
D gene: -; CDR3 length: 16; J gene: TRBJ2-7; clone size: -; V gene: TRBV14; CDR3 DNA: TGTGCCAGCAGCCCCCGGATGGGTGGAGGTTCCTACGAGCAGTACTTC; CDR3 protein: CASSPRMGGGSYEQYF
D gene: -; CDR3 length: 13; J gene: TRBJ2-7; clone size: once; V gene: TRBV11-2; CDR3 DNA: TGTGCCAGCAGCGCCCACAGGGCAGGAGAGCAGTACTTC; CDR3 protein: CASSAHRAGEQYF
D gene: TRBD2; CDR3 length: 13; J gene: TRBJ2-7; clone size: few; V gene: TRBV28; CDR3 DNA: TGTGCCAGCAACCTCAGCGGGAGACGCGAGCAGTACTTC; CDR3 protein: CASNLSGRREQYF
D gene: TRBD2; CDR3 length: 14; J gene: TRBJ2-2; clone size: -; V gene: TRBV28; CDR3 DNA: TGTGCCAGCAGTTTAAGCGGGAGAGCCGGGGAGCTGTTTTTT; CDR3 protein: CASSLSGRAGELFF
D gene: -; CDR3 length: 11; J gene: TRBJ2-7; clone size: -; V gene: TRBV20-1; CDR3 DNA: TGCAGTGCCGAGGGTCTCTACGAGCAGTACTTC; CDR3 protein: CSAEGLYEQYF
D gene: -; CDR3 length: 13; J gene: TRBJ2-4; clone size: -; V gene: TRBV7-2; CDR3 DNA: TGTGCCAGCAGCTTTAAACAGAAAAACATTCAGTACTTC; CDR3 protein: CASSFKQKNIQYF
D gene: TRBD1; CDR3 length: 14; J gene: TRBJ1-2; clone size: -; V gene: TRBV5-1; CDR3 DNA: TGCGCCAGCAGCTCCGCCGACAGGGCAAGGGGCTACACCTTC; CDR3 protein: CASSSADRARGYTF
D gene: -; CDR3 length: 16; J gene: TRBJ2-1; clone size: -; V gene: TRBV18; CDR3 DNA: TGTGCCAGCTCACCGAGCGGGCTACCCTTGGGGAATGAGCAGTTCTTC; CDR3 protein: CASSPSGLPLGNEQFF
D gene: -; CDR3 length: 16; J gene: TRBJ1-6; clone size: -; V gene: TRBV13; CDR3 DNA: TGTGCCAGCAGCCCTAGTCTGTCGGGACAAAATTCACCCCTCCACTTT; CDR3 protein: CASSPSLSGQNSPLHF
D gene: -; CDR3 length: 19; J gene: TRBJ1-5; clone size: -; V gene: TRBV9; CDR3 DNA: TGTGCCAGCAGCGTAGCCCCTAGCCGTCGGGGGTCGAACAATCAGCCCCAGCATTTT; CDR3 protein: CASSVAPSRRGSNNQPQHF
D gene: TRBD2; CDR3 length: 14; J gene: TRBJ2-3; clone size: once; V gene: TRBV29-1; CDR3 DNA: TGCAGCGTTCCCCGGGAGGGCCGTGCAGATACGCAGTATTTT; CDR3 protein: CSVPREGRADTQYF
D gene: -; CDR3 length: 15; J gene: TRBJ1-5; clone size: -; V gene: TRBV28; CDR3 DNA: TGTGCCAGCCATCGGAGGACAGCCAGCAATCAGCCCCAGCATTTT; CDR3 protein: CASHRRTASNQPQHF
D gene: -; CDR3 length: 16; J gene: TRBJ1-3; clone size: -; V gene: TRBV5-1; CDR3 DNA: TGCGCCAGCAGCCTTGGAGGCCGGAGCTCTGGAAACACCATATATTTT; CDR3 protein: CASSLGGRSSGNTIYF
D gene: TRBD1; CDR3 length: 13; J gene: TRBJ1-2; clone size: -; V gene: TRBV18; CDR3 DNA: TGTGCCAGCTCACCGGACAGGCCTTATGGCTACACCTTC; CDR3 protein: CASSPDRPYGYTF
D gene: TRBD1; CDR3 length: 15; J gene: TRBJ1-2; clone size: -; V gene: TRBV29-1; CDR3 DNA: TGCAGCGTTGAAGACTGGGACAGGGGATCTGCTGGCTACACCTTC; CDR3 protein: CSVEDWDRGSAGYTF
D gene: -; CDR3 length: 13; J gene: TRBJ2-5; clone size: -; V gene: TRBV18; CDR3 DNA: TGTGCCAGCTCACCTCACTCTCAAGAGACCCAGTACTTC; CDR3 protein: CASSPHSQETQYF
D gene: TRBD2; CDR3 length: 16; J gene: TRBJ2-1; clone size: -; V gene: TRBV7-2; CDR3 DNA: TGTGCCAGCAGCTTAGGGGTGGGGCGGGGGTACAATGAGCAGTTCTTC; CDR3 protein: CASSLGVGRGYNEQFF
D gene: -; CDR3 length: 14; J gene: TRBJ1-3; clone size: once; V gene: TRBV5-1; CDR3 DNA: TGCGCCAGCAGCTTGACAGGCGGAGGAAACACCATATATTTT; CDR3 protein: CASSLTGGGNTIYF
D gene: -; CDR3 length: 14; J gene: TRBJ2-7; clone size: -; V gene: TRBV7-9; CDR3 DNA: TGTGCCAGCAGCTTATCTGACAAATCCTACGAGCAGTACTTC; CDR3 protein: CASSLSDKSYEQYF
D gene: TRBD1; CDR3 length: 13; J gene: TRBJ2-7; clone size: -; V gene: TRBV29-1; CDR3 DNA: TGCAGCGTTTGGACAGGGGGCAGGGACGAGCAGTACTTC; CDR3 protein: CSVWTGGRDEQYF
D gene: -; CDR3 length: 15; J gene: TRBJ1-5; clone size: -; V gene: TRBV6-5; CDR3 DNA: TGTGCCAGCATCTTTAGGGGGGGGGCCAATCAGCCCCAGCATTTT; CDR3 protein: CASIFRGGANQPQHF
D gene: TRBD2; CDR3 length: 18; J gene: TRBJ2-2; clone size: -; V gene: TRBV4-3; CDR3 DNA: TGCGCCAGCAGCCAGGCAATTGGACTAGCGGGAAGCACCGGGGAGCTGTTTTTT; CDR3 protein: CASSQAIGLAGSTGELFF
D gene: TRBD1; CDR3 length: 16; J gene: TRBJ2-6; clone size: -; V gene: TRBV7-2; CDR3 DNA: TGTGCCAGCAGCTTTGCAGGGGGCGCTGGGGCCAACGTCCTGACTTTC; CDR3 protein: CASSFAGGAGANVLTF
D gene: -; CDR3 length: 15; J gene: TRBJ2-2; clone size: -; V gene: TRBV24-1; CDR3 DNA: TGTGCCACCAGTGATGGCACCACAGGCGCCGGGGAGCTGTTTTTT; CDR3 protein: CATSDGTTGAGELFF
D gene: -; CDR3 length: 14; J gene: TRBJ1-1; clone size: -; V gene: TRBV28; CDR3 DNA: TGTGCCAGCACCGGTTTCCCAGGGTGGACTGAAGCTTTCTTT; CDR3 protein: CASTGFPGWTEAFF
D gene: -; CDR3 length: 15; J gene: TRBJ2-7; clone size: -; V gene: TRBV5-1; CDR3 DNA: TGCGCCAGCAGCTTGCCCCGAACAGGGACCGAGGAGCAGTACTTC; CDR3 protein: CASSLPRTGTEEQYF
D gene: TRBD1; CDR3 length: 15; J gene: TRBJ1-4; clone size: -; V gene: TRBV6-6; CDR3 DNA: TGTGCCAGCAACCTAAACAGGGGGCATAATGAAAAACTGTTTTTT; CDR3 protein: CASNLNRGHNEKLFF
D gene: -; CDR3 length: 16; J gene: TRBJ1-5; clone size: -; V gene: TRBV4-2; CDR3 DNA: TGTGCCAGCAGCCAAGATGTCTACGGGTACAATCAGCCCCAGCATTTT; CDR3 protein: CASSQDVYGYNQPQHF
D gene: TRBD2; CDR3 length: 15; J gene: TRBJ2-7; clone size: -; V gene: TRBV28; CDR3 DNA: TGTGCCAGCAGCCCTGGACTAGCGGGGTTCGACGAGCAGTACTTC; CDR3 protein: CASSPGLAGFDEQYF
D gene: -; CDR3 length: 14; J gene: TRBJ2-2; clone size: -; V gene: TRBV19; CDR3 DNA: TGTGCCAGTAACAAGGGGGCGAACACCGGGGAGCTGTTTTTT; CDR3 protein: CASNKGANTGELFF
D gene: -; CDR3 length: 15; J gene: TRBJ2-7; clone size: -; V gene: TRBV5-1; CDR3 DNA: TGCGCCAGCAGCTTGGTTCCCAGGGGGGATTACGAGCAGTACTTC; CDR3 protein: CASSLVPRGDYEQYF
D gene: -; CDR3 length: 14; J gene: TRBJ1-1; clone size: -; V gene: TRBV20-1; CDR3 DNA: TGCAGTGCTAGTGAACAGAGGGCTCGCGGGTCGGCTTTCTTT; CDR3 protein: CSASEQRARGSAFF
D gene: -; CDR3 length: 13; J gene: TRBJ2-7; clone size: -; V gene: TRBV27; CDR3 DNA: TGTGCCAGCAGTCCCGGGATAACCTACGAGCAGTACTTC; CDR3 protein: CASSPGITYEQYF
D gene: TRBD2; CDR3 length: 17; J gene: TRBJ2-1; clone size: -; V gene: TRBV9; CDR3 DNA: TGTGCCAGCAGCCGAATAAGAAGCGGGGCTCCTTACAATGAGCAGTTCTTC; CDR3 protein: CASSRIRSGAPYNEQFF
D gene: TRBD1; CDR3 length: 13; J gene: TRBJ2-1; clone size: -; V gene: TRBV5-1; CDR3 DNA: TGCGCCAGCAAGACAGGGGATCGAGGTGAGCAGTTCTTC; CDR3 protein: CASKTGDRGEQFF
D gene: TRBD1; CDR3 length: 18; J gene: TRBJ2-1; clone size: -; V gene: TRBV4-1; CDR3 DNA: TGCGCCAGCAGCCAAAGAACGGGGAGGGACAGGGGGATGAATGAGCAGTTCTTC; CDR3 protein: CASSQRTGRDRGMNEQFF
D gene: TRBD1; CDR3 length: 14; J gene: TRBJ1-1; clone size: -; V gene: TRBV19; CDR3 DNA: TGTGCCAGTAGTTGGAAAGGGACAGGCACTGAAGCTTTCTTT; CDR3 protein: CASSWKGTGTEAFF
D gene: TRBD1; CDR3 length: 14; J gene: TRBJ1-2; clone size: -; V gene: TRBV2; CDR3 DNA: TGTGCCAGCAGCGAAGGGCAGGGGGCCTATGGCTACACCTTC; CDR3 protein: CASSEGQGAYGYTF
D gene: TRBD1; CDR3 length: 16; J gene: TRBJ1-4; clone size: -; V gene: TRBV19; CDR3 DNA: TGTGCCAGTAGACAGGGGGCGAGGTTGGCTAATGAAAAACTGTTTTTT; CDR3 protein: CASRQGARLANEKLFF
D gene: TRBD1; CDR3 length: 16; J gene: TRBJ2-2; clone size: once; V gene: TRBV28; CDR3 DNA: TGTGCCAGCAGTTCATGGGCGGGACAGGGGGCCGGGGAGCTGTTTTTT; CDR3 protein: CASSSWAGQGAGELFF
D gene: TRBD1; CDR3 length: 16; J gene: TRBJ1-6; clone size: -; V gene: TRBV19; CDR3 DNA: TGTGCCAGCAGAGACAGGGGGCGCTCCTATAATTCACCCCTCCACTTT; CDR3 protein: CASRDRGRSYNSPLHF
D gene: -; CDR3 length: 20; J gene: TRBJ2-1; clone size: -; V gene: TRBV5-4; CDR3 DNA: TGTGCCATCGTTCCCGACGACACCCTCTATGGGGAGGCCGCCTACAATGAGCAGTTCTTC; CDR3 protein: CAIVPDDTLYGEAAYNEQFF
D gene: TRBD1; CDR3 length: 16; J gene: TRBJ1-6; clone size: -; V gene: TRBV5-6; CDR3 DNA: TGTGCCAGCAGCTCGGCCCGGACAGGGAAGAATTCACCCCTCCACTTT; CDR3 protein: CASSSARTGKNSPLHF
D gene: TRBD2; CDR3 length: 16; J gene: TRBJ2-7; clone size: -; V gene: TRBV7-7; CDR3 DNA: TGTGCCAGCAGCCCAACTCTACTAGCGGGAGGGCGGGAGCAGTACTTC; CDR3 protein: CASSPTLLAGGREQYF
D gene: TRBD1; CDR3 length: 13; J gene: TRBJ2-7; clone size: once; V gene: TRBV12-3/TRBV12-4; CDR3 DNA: TGTGCCAGCAGCTCACAGGGGCGACACGAGCAGTACTTC; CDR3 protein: CASSSQGRHEQYF